This T cell receptor (beta chain) was identified during a study of blood T cell repertoires in COVID-19 (dated by TCRdb to about 2020). For the study in its entirety: Samples covering the acute and convalescent phases of COVID-19 were provided by collaborators in the United States, Italy and Spain. The dataset comprised deeply sampled blood TCRbeta repertoires from subjects exposed to, actively infected with, or recovered from COVID-19. The samples were drawn from two sources: the first 160 participants of the ongoing ImmuneRACE study, and 950 to 1,500 subjects contributed by 6 global collaborators. The repertoires were released in a freely available public database meant as a resource for research on the immune response to SARS-CoV-2. The prospective study material was composed of cDNA or gDNA derived from T cells, B-cell-depleted T cells, or PBMCs. Sample metadata almost always included a de-identified subject ID, COVID-19 status, age in years and sex. HLA class I and class II types, where available, came from metadata supplied by the sample provider rather than from assay-based typing.

The CDR3 covers 13 residues, taking in both the cysteine and the phenylalanine. Here the CDR3 DNA is all that survives: 39 bases in frame from base 1. Based on the germline V gene, the CDR1 and CDR2 sequences are SGHTA and FQGNSA. Trimming removed 1 base from V and 7 bases from J, leaving 10 bases between the germline ends. Samples from volunteer blood donors who had recovered from COVID-19 were contributed by a second Seattle source. The collaborating institutions used their own protocols to collect whole blood in K2EDTA tubes. For TCRbeta analysis, collaborators shipped samples as frozen whole blood, isolated PBMCs, or DNA extracted from either of those sample types. Findings and caveats that apply to the study as a whole: The quantity of clinical and demographic metadata differed by source and by participant and was supplied without curation.

TCRbeta CDR3 regions were amplified from genomic DNA using the immunoSEQ Assay, a bias-controlled multiplex PCR. From the authors' description of their analysis: Nucleated cell counts per sample were estimated from amplification of reference gene primers within the assay. To quantify the absolute abundance of each unique TCRbeta CDR3 rearrangement, sequence reads were collapsed and filtered. Productive Simpson clonality was computed per sample as the square root of Simpson's diversity index over productive rearrangements. Not all clones reach the TCRdb copy of this immuneACCESS table, which keeps in-frame sequences only. Checked studies attribute under half of the gap to unresolved V genes and leave the rest unexplained. Clone size and the V and J calls come from that table; the DNA yielded D and trimming. The sample yields 200,000 to 250,000 clones; approximately 80% were counted once. Under 1.5% of the sample rests with the top ten.

About this clone itself: The antigen it binds to is not known. Per-base quality was not reported, and no clone a single base away is much larger than it.

The sample was peripheral blood. The chain was built from TRBV7-2 and TRBJ2-5, with no reliable assignment of the D segment. The sequence was obtained from a middle-aged woman who had recovered from COVID-19. The DNA is as follows: TGTGCCAGCAGCTTAGACCCAGTGCCGACCCAGTACTTC. It codes for CASSLDPVPTQYF.